This T cell receptor beta chain is from a study of blood T cell repertoires in COVID-19. Study-level background: Sites across the United States, Italy and Spain contributed samples from acute and convalescent COVID-19. In each case, the material was cDNA or gDNA derived from T cells, B-cell-depleted T cells, or PBMCs.

Per the study methods: Amplification of reference gene primers was used by the study to estimate nucleated cell counts. Here immunoSEQ multiplex PCR was the method, and the copy in TCRdb shows in-frame clones only, minus some. That table is the source of V, J and clone size, and D and trimming were worked out from the DNA. Of 650,000 to 800,000 clones listed, about 90% were seen once; the top ten hold around 0.3%. Trimming stripped 4 bases from V and 6 bases from J, with 18 bases between. Germline V gives CDR1 SEHNR, CDR2 FQNEAQ (reference sequence). The CDR3 spans 15 residues. The TCR sequence derives from a woman aged 18-30 years with acute or convalescent COVID-19. The sequencing sample was made of peripheral blood. The V call is TRBV7-9, the J call TRBJ1-2; D possibly corresponds to TRBD1 (5 bases). The DNA for the CDR3 is TGTGCCAGCAGCTCCAAAAAGGGCGGGGACGATGGCTACACCTTC. This codes for CASSSKKGGDDGYTF. Drawing the rest from reference TRBV7-9 and TRBJ1-2, the complete variable domain is DTGVSQNPRHKITKRGQNVTFRCDPISEHNRLYWYRQTLGQGPEFLTYFQNEAQLEKSRLLSDRFSAERPKGSFSTLEIQRTEQGDSAMYLCASSSKKGGDDGYTFGSGTRLTVV.